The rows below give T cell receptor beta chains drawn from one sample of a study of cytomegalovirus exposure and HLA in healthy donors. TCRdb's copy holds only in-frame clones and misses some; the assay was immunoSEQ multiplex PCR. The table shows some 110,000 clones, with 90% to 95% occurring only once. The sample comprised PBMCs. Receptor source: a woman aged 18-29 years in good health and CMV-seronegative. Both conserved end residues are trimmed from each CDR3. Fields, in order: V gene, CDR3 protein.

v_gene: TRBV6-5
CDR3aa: ASSPAPANEKLF

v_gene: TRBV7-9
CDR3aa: ASSFPSNEQF

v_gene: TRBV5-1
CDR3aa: ASSRQFNEQF

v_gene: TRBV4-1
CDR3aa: ASSPPGVAARELF

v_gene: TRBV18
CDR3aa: ASSPGLAGTYEQY

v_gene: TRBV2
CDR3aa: ASQFTDKTGYT

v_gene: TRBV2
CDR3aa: ASSRVNTEAF

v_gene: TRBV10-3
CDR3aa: AISESKGAENEQY

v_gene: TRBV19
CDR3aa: ASISGSEDTQY

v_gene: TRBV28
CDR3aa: ASSLSTAGGYNQPQH